This T cell receptor beta chain was captured by sequencing in a study of blood T cells in healthy people across ages. Sample-barcoded 5' priming and a J-beta primer mix drove a second PCR of 7 to 11 cycles. TCRdb itself ran the 5' RACE reads through MiXCR, one entry per CDR3 protein. The sample includes roughly 1.7 million distinct CDR3 sequences, about 32% of them seen just once. Per germline, CDR1 SEHNR and CDR2 FQNEAQ (reference sequence). The CDR3 is 17 amino acids. The ends lost 0 bases at V and 3 bases at J; junction bases unmatched: 4. The source is a woman in her thirties in good health. Sequenced material: blood. This chain connects TRBV7-9 to TRBJ2-3, with 12 bases identical to TRBD2. This CDR3 reads CASSLALAGGWTDTQYF. DNA for the CDR3: TGTGCCAGCAGCTTAGCACTAGCGGGAGGCTGGACAGATACGCAGTATTTT.